The clone carrying this T cell receptor (beta chain) appeared many times. Deletions cut 5 bases from V and 7 bases from J, with 14 bases between. Germline V gene data show CDR1 as SGHTA and CDR2 as FQGNSA. The CDR3 is 13 amino acids. Preparing the TCRbeta library involved the use of unique molecular identifiers. A single record per CDR3 protein comes from TCRdb applying MiXCR to the PCR reads. This repertoire shows approximately 350,000 distinct CDR3 sequences, roughly 13% found once; its top ten account for about 4%. The sample belongs to a study of T-cell reconstitution after alpha-beta-depleted transplantation in children.

The origin of this receptor is a human donor who donated a stem cell graft to a child with Fanconi anemia. The source was PBMCs, collected from the stem cell graft. The rearrangement links TRBV7-2 to TRBJ1-1; D is perhaps TRBD1 (5 bases). CDR3 nucleotides: TGTGCCAGCAGCGCGATCCGGGACGGTGAAGCTTTCTTT. Encoded protein: CASSAIRDGEAFF.